What follows are 12 T cell receptor beta chains derived from one specimen sequenced in a study of tumor and adjacent non-tumor tissue in lung cancer. This sample's RNA came from whole unsorted tissue. TCRbeta libraries were built with three rounds of nested PCR, modified from ARM-PCR. MiXCR, run by TCRdb on the multiplex PCR reads, gives a single entry per CDR3 protein. Seen here are about 200,000 distinct CDR3 sequences, around 71% observed once, and the top ten hold about 23%. The sequenced sample consisted of lung tumor tissue. These receptor sequences come from a man between 60 and 75 years old with non-small cell lung cancer.

The chain has TRBV4-1 and TRBJ1-4; no definite D call. Germline values: CDR1 MGHRA, CDR2 YSYEKL. V was trimmed by 2 bases and J by 0 bases, leaving 13 bases between them. The CDR3 is 17 amino acids. This CDR3 is CASSQSRTVATNEKLFF. The CDR3 region has the DNA TGCGCCAGCAGCCAATCAAGGACGGTTGCAACTAATGAAAAACTGTTTTTT.

This chain joins TRBV4-2 and TRBJ2-1; tentative D call: TRBD2 (6 bases). Per the germline V gene, CDR1 is LGHNA and CDR2 is YNFKEQ. This CDR3 region has 15 residues. The V end was cut by 0 bases, the J end by 6 bases, with 12 bases between. Here the CDR3 DNA reads TGTGCCAGCAGCCAAGAAGGGACCGGGAGCAATGAGCAGTTCTTC. Translation: CASSQEGTGSNEQFF.

Turning to this clonotype: An end of the junction differs from the germline gene, which may be a read error. The rearrangement uses TRBV20-1 and TRBJ2-1; the D call may be TRBD1 or TRBD2 (5 bases each). The CDR3 totals 15 residues. Germline lookup yields CDR1 DFQATT and CDR2 SNEGSKA (reference sequence). In nucleotides, the CDR3 is TGCAGTGCTGACTCAGCAGAGGGGCCGTGGAATGAGCATTTCTTC. This sequence encodes CSADSAEGPWNEHFF.

This clonotype has more than one count but fewer than ten. It may be a read error: a sequence one base away is much more abundant. The genes are TRBV20-1 and TRBJ2-1; weak D call: TRBD2 (6 bases). This CDR3 comprises 14 residues. Germline CDR1 is DFQATT and CDR2 is SNEGSKA (reference sequence). V lost 0 bases to trimming and J lost 6 bases, with 12 bases between them. The CDR3 loop reads CSARDLQGLNEQFF. The CDR3 DNA reads TGCAGTGCTAGAGACCTCCAGGGACTCAATGAGCAGTTCTTC.

This clonotype was seen a few times. Its ends do not fully match the called genes, so a read error is possible. The chain is built from TRBV20-1 and TRBJ2-1, with TRBD2 identical over 13 bases. Germline V lookup: CDR1 DFQATT, CDR2 SNEGSKA (reference sequence). This CDR3 has 17 amino acids. This chain's CDR3 is CSAPTSGGSSVYNEQSF. The DNA of the CDR3 is TGCAGTGCACCGACTAGCGGGGGGTCCTCCGTATACAATGAGCAGTCCTTC.

This clonotype has ten or more counts. V gene TRBV6-4 combines with J gene TRBJ2-2; 8 bases map to TRBD1. Trimming took 6 bases from V and 3 from J; bases not matched to a gene: 6. Germline V CDR1 and CDR2: MRHNA, SNTAGT. The CDR3 runs 15 residues. CDR3 region: CASSPNRGDTGELFF. CDR3 coding DNA: TGTGCCAGCAGCCCCAACAGGGGGGACACCGGGGAGCTGTTTTTT.

A remark on this clonotype: No conserved phenylalanine or tryptophan is present at the end of the CDR3, so a read error is the likely explanation. This CDR3 reads CSARVLAGGLDTQYI. As DNA, the CDR3 is TGCAGTGCTAGAGTACTAGCGGGAGGGCTTGATACGCAGTATATT. The chain links TRBV20-1 to TRBJ2-3; 13 bases agree with TRBD2. CDR1 and CDR2 (germline): DFQATT, SNEGSKA (reference sequence). CDR3 length equals 15 residues. V trimming: 1 base; J trimming: 6 bases; junction bases outside the gene matches: 4.

The chain is built from TRBV6-6 and TRBJ2-2; D is perhaps TRBD2 (6 bases). This CDR3 region has 13 residues. V dropped 4 bases and J dropped 6 bases, with 9 bases sitting between them. Germline values: CDR1 MNHNY, CDR2 SVGAGI (reference sequence). The CDR3 region is CASSSTRSGELFF. The CDR3, as DNA: TGTGCCAGCAGTTCGACTAGGTCCGGGGAGCTGTTTTTT.

A few counts support this clonotype. The V call is TRBV4-1, the J call TRBJ1-5; 7 bases are shared with TRBD1. The CDR3 sequence is 16 residues long. Germline assignment: CDR1 MGHRA and CDR2 YSYEKL. Trimming at V came to 0 bases and at J to 4 bases, leaving 6 bases not matched to a gene. The CDR3 DNA reads TGCGCCAGCAGCCAAGAACATCTACAGGGGAATCAGCCCCAGCATTTT. Its protein is CASSQEHLQGNQPQHF.

This rearrangement joins TRBV6-1 to TRBJ1-5, with TRBD1 as a possible D gene (5 bases). Trimming took off 6 bases at V and 0 bases at J, with 12 bases between the two ends. Germline V lookup: CDR1 MNHNS, CDR2 SASEGT. The CDR3 is made up of 15 amino acids. The CDR3 nucleotides read TGTGCCAGCAGCCTACAGGTTTATAGCAATCAGCCCCAGCATTTT. Translation: CASSLQVYSNQPQHF.

About this clonotype itself: Its ends do not fully match the called genes, so a read error is possible. The chain combines TRBV4-2 with TRBJ2-2; the match to TRBD2 covers 12 bases. The CDR3 has 18 amino acids. Germline CDR1 and CDR2: LGHNA and YNFKEQ. In DNA form, the CDR3 reads TGTGCCAGCAGCCAAGAGCTAGCGGGGGGGATAAACACCGGGGAGCAGTTTTTT. Translation gives CASSQELAGGINTGEQFF.

As concerns this clonotype: Possible read error: a much larger clone is one base away. The J gene is TRBJ1-2, the V gene TRBV20-1; D remains unclear. Germline CDR1 DFQATT, CDR2 SNEGSKA (reference sequence). The CDR3 sequence is 14 residues long. V was pared by 1 base and J by 5 bases, with 14 bases between. The CDR3 here is CSARVWTKAYGYTF. For the CDR3, the DNA is TGCAGTGCTAGAGTCTGGACTAAGGCGTATGGCTACACCTTC.